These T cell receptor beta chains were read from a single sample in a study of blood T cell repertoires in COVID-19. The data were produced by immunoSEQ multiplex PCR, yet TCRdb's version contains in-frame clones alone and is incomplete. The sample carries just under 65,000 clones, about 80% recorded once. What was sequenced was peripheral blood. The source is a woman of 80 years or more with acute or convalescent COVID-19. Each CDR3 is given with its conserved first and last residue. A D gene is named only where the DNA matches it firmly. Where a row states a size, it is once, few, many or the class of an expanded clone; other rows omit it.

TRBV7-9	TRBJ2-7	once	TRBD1	TGTGCCAGCAGCTTAGCGCTGGGACAGGGGGGAAGCTACGAGCAGTACTTC	CASSLALGQGGSYEQYF
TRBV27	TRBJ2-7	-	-	TGTGCCAGCAGTACCTCCCCGAGACAGACCGCCGAGCAGTACTTC	CASSTSPRQTAEQYF
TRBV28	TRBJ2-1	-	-	TGTGCCAGCAGTTCGACAAGGGGAATGAGCTACAATGAGCAGTTCTTC	CASSSTRGMSYNEQFF
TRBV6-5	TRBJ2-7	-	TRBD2	TGTGCCAGCAGTCCTCTCACGACTAGCGCCTACGAGCAGTACTTC	CASSPLTTSAYEQYF
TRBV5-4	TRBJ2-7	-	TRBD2	TGTGCCAGCAGCGATGAACTAGCGGGGGCCTACGAGCAGTACTTC	CASSDELAGAYEQYF
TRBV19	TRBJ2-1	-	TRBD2	TGTGCCAGTGGCGGACTAGCGTCCTACAATGAGCAGTTCTTC	CASGGLASYNEQFF
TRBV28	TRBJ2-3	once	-	TGTGCCAGCAGTTCCCCGGGTCTCGGGGATACGCAGTATTTT	CASSSPGLGDTQYF
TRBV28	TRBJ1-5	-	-	TGTGCCAGCAGCCGGGGGGGGTTTGATCAGCCCCAGCATTTT	CASSRGGFDQPQHF
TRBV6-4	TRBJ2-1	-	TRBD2	TGTGCCAGCGAACGGGAGGGGGGCTACAATGAGCAGTTCTTC	CASEREGGYNEQFF
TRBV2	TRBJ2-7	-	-	TGTGCCAGCAGTTCTGCCACGTGGAGGAGCGGGTCCCTGTCCGCCGAGCAGTACTTC	CASSSATWRSGSLSAEQYF
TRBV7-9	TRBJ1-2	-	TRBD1	TGTGCAGTCACAGGGGACAACTATGGCTACACCTTC	CAVTGDNYGYTF
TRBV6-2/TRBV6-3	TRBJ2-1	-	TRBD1	TGTGCCAGCAGTTTGACAGGGAATGCCTACAATGAGCAGTTCTTC	CASSLTGNAYNEQFF
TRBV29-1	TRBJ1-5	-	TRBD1	TGCAGCGTCGGGGACAGGCAAGGACAGCCCCAGCATTTT	CSVGDRQGQPQHF
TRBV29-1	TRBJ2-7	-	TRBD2	TGCAGCGTTGGGGGGTTCGACACCGGGACTAGCGCCTACGAGCAGTACTTC	CSVGGFDTGTSAYEQYF
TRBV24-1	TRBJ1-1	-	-	TGTGCCACCAGTGATCAGGACACTGAAGCTTTCTTT	CATSDQDTEAFF
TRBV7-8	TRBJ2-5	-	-	TGTGCCAGCAGCGCCGGGATCTCCTTTCAAGAGACCCAGTACTTC	CASSAGISFQETQYF
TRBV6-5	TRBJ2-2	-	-	TGTGCCAGCATCCCGGGACTTTACACCGGGGAGCTGTTTTTT	CASIPGLYTGELFF
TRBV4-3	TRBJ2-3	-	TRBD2	TGCGCCAGCAGCCAAGATCTTAGCGGGACGAGCACAGATACGCAGTATTTT	CASSQDLSGTSTDTQYF
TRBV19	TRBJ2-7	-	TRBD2	TGTGCCAGTAGTGGGAGGGGACCCCCCTACGAGCAGTACTTC	CASSGRGPPYEQYF
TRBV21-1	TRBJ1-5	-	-	TGTGCCAGCAGCAAGTCTACTGAGGCCCTCAATCAGCCCCAGCATTTT	CASSKSTEALNQPQHF
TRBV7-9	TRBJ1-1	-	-	TGTGCCAGCAGCTGGGAGAGTGGGGACACTGAAGCTTTCTTT	CASSWESGDTEAFF
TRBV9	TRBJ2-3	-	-	TGTGCCAGCAGCGCCAGAGGGGGGCGGGAGCCAGCGGGGGATACGCAGTATTTT	CASSARGGREPAGDTQYF
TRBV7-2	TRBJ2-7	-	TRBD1	TGTGCCAGCAGCTTCCGGGACAGGGGCTATATAGAGCAGTACTTC	CASSFRDRGYIEQYF
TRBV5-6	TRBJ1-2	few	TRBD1	TGTGCCAGCTGGACAGGGGGTAGCTATGGCTACACCTTC	CASWTGGSYGYTF
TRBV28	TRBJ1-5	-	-	TGTGCCAGCTCTAACCTGGGGGGGACGGGCCAGCCCCAGCATTTT	CASSNLGGTGQPQHF
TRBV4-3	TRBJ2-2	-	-	TGCGCCAGCAGCCAAGAGTTGGTAGCCTTCACCGGGGAGCTGTTTTTT	CASSQELVAFTGELFF
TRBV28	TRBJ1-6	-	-	TGTGCCAGCAGTTCCCCCCGGCGGACCTATAATTCACCCCTCCACTTT	CASSSPRRTYNSPLHF
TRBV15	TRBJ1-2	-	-	TGTGCCACCAGCAGAGAGAAGTCTTCTATCTATGGCTACACCTTC	CATSREKSSIYGYTF
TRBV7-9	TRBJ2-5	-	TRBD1	TGTGCCAGCAGCCACCGGGACAGGGAAGAGACCCAGTACTTC	CASSHRDREETQYF
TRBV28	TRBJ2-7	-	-	TGTGCCAGCAGTTCGACTAGAATGAGGGACGGTTTCTACGAGCAGTACTTC	CASSSTRMRDGFYEQYF
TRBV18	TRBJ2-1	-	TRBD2	TGTGCCAGCTCACGCGCGGGACTAGCGGGCGACAATGAGCAGTTCTTC	CASSRAGLAGDNEQFF
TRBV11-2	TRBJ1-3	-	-	TGTGCCAGCAGCTTAGTCCCCATCTCTGGAAACACCATATATTTT	CASSLVPISGNTIYF
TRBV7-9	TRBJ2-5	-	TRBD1	TGTGCCAGCAGCCAGGGACAGGGGTCCGCCTCCCAAGAGACCCAGTACTTC	CASSQGQGSASQETQYF
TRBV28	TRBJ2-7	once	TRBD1	TGTGCCAGCAGTTTCTCCGGGACAGGGGACGAGCAGTACTTC	CASSFSGTGDEQYF
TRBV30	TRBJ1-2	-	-	TGTGCCTGGTTACCGTCAGGAGGAGCTAACTATGGCTACACCTTC	CAWLPSGGANYGYTF